The rows below give T cell receptor beta chains drawn from one sample of a study of T-cell memory formation after mild COVID-19. Via MiXCR, TCRdb re-called the 5' RACE reads, giving one row per CDR3 protein. The sample comprises a few hundred thousand distinct CDR3 sequences, over 25% of which are singletons, and less than 15% rests with the top ten. The sample was PBMCs or a T cell subset sorted from them (not recorded which). These receptors were obtained from an adult woman who had mild COVID-19 (a few samples of this study predate the infection). Cell type and time point are not known. Each CDR3 is given with its conserved first and last residue. The order of the fields is clone size, V gene, D gene, J gene, CDR3 protein, CDR3 DNA. The D gene is left open where the match is weak. Some rows mark clone size as missing; the rest say once, few, many or name a class of expanded clone.

clone size: few
V gene: TRBV7-8
D gene: TRBD1
J gene: TRBJ2-1
CDR3 protein: CASSLTGGFSNEQFF
CDR3 DNA: TGTGCCAGCAGCCTAACAGGGGGCTTTAGCAATGAGCAGTTCTTC

clone size: few
V gene: TRBV5-6
D gene: TRBD1
J gene: TRBJ2-7
CDR3 protein: CASTDRVSYEQYF
CDR3 DNA: TGTGCCAGCACGGACAGGGTTTCCTACGAGCAGTACTTC

clone size: few
V gene: TRBV6-5
D gene: -
J gene: TRBJ2-1
CDR3 protein: CASQHVNEQFF
CDR3 DNA: TGTGCCAGCCAACACGTGAATGAGCAGTTCTTC

clone size: -
V gene: TRBV7-9
D gene: -
J gene: TRBJ1-5
CDR3 protein: CASTGGDGNQPQHF
CDR3 DNA: TGTGCCAGCACGGGGGGGGATGGCAATCAGCCCCAGCATTTT

clone size: -
V gene: TRBV5-1
D gene: -
J gene: TRBJ2-7
CDR3 protein: CASSLAPDKVYEQYF
CDR3 DNA: TGCGCCAGCAGCTTGGCCCCGGACAAGGTGTACGAGCAGTACTTC

clone size: few
V gene: TRBV12-3/TRBV12-4
D gene: -
J gene: TRBJ1-4
CDR3 protein: CASSPTSEVGEKLFF
CDR3 DNA: TGTGCCAGCAGTCCGACGAGCGAGGTCGGTGAAAAACTGTTTTTT

clone size: -
V gene: TRBV18
D gene: -
J gene: TRBJ2-5
CDR3 protein: CASTLRETQYF
CDR3 DNA: TGTGCCAGCACCCTACGTGAGACCCAGTACTTC

clone size: -
V gene: TRBV6-5
D gene: -
J gene: TRBJ1-5
CDR3 protein: CASSYSGRSQPQHF
CDR3 DNA: TGTGCCAGCAGTTACTCAGGAAGGAGTCAGCCCCAGCATTTT

clone size: few
V gene: TRBV12-3/TRBV12-4
D gene: -
J gene: TRBJ2-7
CDR3 protein: CASSPLMTGAGEQYF
CDR3 DNA: TGTGCCAGCAGTCCTCTCATGACAGGAGCTGGCGAGCAGTACTTC

clone size: few
V gene: TRBV12-3/TRBV12-4
D gene: -
J gene: TRBJ1-1
CDR3 protein: CASSLDEVTEAFF
CDR3 DNA: TGTGCCAGCAGTCTCGATGAGGTGACTGAAGCTTTCTTT

clone size: -
V gene: TRBV18
D gene: -
J gene: TRBJ1-4
CDR3 protein: CASSPPIRPRGEKLFF
CDR3 DNA: TGTGCCAGCTCACCGCCCATCAGGCCTCGGGGTGAAAAACTGTTTTTT

clone size: -
V gene: TRBV5-1
D gene: -
J gene: TRBJ1-1
CDR3 protein: CASSSTYGNTEAFF
CDR3 DNA: TGCGCCAGCAGCTCGACTTACGGGAACACTGAAGCTTTCTTT

clone size: -
V gene: TRBV6-4
D gene: TRBD1
J gene: TRBJ2-7
CDR3 protein: CALEPGRGLYEQYF
CDR3 DNA: TGTGCCCTAGAACCCGGCAGGGGGCTCTACGAGCAGTACTTC

clone size: few
V gene: TRBV5-5
D gene: TRBD1
J gene: TRBJ1-3
CDR3 protein: CASSSVGQRDGNTIYF
CDR3 DNA: TGTGCCAGCAGTTCCGTGGGACAGCGGGATGGAAACACCATATATTTT

clone size: many
V gene: TRBV12-3/TRBV12-4
D gene: TRBD2
J gene: TRBJ2-3
CDR3 protein: CANGKLAGDQDTQYF
CDR3 DNA: TGTGCCAACGGGAAACTAGCGGGGGATCAAGATACGCAGTATTTT

clone size: -
V gene: TRBV18
D gene: TRBD1
J gene: TRBJ1-2
CDR3 protein: CASSPQGQKNYGYTF
CDR3 DNA: TGTGCCAGCTCACCACAGGGACAGAAGAACTATGGCTACACCTTC

clone size: -
V gene: TRBV7-9
D gene: -
J gene: TRBJ2-3
CDR3 protein: CASSGPEGDPSSTDTQYF
CDR3 DNA: TGTGCCAGCAGCGGACCTGAAGGGGATCCCAGCAGCACAGATACGCAGTATTTT

clone size: few
V gene: TRBV27
D gene: -
J gene: TRBJ2-3
CDR3 protein: CASMGPGRDTQYF
CDR3 DNA: TGTGCCAGCATGGGGCCAGGACGGGATACGCAGTATTTT

clone size: few
V gene: TRBV12-3/TRBV12-4
D gene: -
J gene: TRBJ1-2
CDR3 protein: CASSLGGQIYGYTF
CDR3 DNA: TGTGCCAGCAGTTTAGGAGGACAGATCTATGGCTACACCTTC

clone size: -
V gene: TRBV5-1
D gene: -
J gene: TRBJ2-1
CDR3 protein: CASSSVIRGVIDAEQFF
CDR3 DNA: TGCGCCAGCAGCTCGGTCATAAGAGGGGTAATAGATGCTGAGCAGTTCTTC